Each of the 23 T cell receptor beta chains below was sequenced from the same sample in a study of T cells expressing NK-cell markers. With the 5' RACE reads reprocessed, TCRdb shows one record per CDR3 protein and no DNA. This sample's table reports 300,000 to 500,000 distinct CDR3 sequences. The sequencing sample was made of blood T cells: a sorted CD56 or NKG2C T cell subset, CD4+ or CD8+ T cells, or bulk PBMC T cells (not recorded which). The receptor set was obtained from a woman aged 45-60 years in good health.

The CDR3 loop reads CSARDGAGDPYEQYF. The V and J genes are TRBV20-1 and TRBJ2-7; TCRdb picks TRBD2, but there is no DNA to check that call. Germline V gene data show CDR1 as DFQATT and CDR2 as SNEGSKA (reference sequence). The CDR3 sequence is 15 residues long.

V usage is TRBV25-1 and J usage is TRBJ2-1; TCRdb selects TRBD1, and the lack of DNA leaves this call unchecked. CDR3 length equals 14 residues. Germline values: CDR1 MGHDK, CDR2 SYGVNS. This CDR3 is CASSAPTGIYEQFF.

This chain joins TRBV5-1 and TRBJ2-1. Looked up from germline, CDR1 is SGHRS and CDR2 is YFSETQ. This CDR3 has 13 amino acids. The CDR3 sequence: CASSNRRGNEQFF.

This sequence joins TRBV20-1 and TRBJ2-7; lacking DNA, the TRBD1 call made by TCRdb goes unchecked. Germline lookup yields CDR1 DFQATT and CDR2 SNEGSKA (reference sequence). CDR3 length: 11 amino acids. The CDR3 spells CSAEWRGAVYF.

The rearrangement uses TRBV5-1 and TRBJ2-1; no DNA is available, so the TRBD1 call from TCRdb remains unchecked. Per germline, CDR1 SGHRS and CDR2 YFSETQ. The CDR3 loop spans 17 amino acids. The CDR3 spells CASSFGTGRISYNEQFF.

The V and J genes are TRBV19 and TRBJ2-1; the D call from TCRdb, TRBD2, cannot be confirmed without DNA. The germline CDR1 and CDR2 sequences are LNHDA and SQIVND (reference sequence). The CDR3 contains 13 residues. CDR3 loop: CASSPSGYREQFF.

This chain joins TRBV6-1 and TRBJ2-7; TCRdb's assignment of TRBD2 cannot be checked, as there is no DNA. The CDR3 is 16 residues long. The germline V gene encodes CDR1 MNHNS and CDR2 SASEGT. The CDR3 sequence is CASSETIRTPDGEQYF.

CDR3 sequence: CSARDHIRGKLFF. The chain couples TRBV20-1 to TRBJ1-4. Germline assignment: CDR1 DFQATT and CDR2 SNEGSKA (reference sequence). This CDR3 has 13 amino acids.

The CDR3 sequence is CASSLFGYNEQFF. The chain uses TRBV7-3 and TRBJ2-1. The CDR3 sequence is 13 residues long. Looked up from germline, CDR1 is SGHTA and CDR2 is FQGTGA.

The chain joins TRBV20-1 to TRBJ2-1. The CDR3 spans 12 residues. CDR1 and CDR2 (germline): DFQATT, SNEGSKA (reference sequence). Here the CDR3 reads CSARPYPSEQFF.

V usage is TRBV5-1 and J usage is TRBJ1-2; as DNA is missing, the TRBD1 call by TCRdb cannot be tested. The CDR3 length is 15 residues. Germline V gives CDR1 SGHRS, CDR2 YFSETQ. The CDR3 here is CASSLSGTGFDGYTF.

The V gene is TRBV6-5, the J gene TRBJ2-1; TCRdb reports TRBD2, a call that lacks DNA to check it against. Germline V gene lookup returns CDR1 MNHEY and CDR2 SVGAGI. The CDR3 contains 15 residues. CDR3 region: CASSYPSGGDNEQFF.

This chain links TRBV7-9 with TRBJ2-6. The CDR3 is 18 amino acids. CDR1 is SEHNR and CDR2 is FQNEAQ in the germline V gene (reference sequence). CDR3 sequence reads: CASSTDLENTWLTNVLTF.

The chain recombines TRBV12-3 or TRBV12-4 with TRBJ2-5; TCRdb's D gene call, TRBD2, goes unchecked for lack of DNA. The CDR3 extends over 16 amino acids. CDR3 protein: CASSFRGGREGETQYF.

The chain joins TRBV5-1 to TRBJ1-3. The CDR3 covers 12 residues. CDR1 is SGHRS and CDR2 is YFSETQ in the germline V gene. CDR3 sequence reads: CASSLDGDTIYF. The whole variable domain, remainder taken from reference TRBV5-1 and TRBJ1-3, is KAGVTQTPRYLIKTRGQQVTLSCSPISGHRSVSWYQQTPGQGLQFLFEYFSETQRNKGNFPGRFSGRQFSNSRSEMNVSTLELGDSALYLCASSLDGDTIYFGEGSWLTVV.

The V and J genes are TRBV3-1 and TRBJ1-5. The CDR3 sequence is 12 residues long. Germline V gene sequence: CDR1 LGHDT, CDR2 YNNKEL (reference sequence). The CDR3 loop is CASSSVIGPQHF.

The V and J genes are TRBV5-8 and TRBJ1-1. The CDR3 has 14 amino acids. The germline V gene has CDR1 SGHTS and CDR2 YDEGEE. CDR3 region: CASSFPTENTEAFF. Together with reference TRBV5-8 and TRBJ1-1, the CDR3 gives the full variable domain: EAGVTQSPTHLIKTRGQQATLRCSPISGHTSVYWYQQALGLGLQFLLWYDEGEERNRGNFPPRFSGRQFPNYSSELNVNALELEDSALYLCASSFPTENTEAFFGQGTRLTVV.

The CDR3 region is CASSLYGTTYEQYF. This rearrangement joins TRBV12-3 or TRBV12-4 to TRBJ2-7; TCRdb reports TRBD2, a call that lacks DNA to check it against. The CDR3 extends over 14 amino acids.

This chain's CDR3 is CASSYSFRGITGSGNTIYF. This chain connects TRBV6-5 to TRBJ1-3; the TRBD1 assignment by TCRdb is unverifiable without DNA. In germline, CDR1 is MNHEY, CDR2 SVGAGI. The CDR3 runs 19 residues.

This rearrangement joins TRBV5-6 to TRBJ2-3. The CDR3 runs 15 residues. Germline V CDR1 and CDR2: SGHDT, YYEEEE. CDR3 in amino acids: CASSLGSITTDTQYF.

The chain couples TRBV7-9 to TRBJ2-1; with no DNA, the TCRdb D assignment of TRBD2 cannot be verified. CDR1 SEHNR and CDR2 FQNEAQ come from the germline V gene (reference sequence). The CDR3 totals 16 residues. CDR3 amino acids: CASSLIAGGPSNEQFF.

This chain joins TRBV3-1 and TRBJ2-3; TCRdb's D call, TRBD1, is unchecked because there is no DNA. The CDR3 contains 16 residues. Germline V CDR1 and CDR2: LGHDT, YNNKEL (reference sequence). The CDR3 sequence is CASSSRGAGSTDTQYF.

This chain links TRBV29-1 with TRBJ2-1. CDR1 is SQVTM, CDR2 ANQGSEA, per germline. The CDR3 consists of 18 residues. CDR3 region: CSVEDRLGKTSAYNEQFF.